The T cell receptor (beta chain) described here comes from a study of beta chain features in type 1 diabetes. Study results and limitations: PCR might show a preference for shorter templates, equally across patients and controls. For type 1 diabetes patients, VDJ junctions showed fewer insertions and more deletions.

Every donor provided one heparinised blood draw, which averaged approximately 120 mL. Markers CD45RO/CCR7/CD25/CD127/CD95/CD27 served to sort CD4+ naive, central memory, regulatory and stem cell-like memory cells. CDR3 length: 13 amino acids. Germline lookup yields CDR1 SQVTM and CDR2 ANQGSEA. Trimming cost V 7 bases and J 9 bases, with 19 bases left between them. As for this clone: Its antigen is as yet unknown.

Every bit of the isolated RNA underwent reverse transcription, so sequencing read expressed TCRB transcripts. The method was immunoSEQ multiplex PCR; TCRdb's version includes in-frame clones alone and lacks a portion of them. This table has around 330,000 clones, approximately 11% appearing once. The origin of this receptor is a woman in her 30s in good health. The J gene is TRBJ2-1, the V gene TRBV29-1; D is possibly TRBD1 (6 bases). Sequencing used naive CD4+ T cells from blood. CDR3 sequence reads: CSGTGTSGGEQFF. The CDR3 nucleotides are TGCAGCGGGACCGGGACATCTGGGGGTGAGCAGTTCTTC.